The 4 T cell receptor beta chains in this list originate from one sample, sequenced in a study of cytomegalovirus exposure and HLA in healthy donors. Primers: 60 Vbeta forward and 13 Jbeta reverse. Generated by immunoSEQ multiplex PCR, the TCRdb table keeps only in-frame clones and is missing some. The sample has fewer than 150,000 clones; 60% to 80% are singletons. Sequenced sample: PBMCs. The receptors derive from a man aged 45-65 years in good health and CMV-seronegative.

The chain combines TRBV7-8 with TRBJ1-1; TRBD1 is a possible D gene (5 bases). Trimming cost V 1 base and J 5 bases, with 14 bases left between them. The CDR3 is made up of 15 amino acids. Germline V CDR1 and CDR2: SGHVS, FQNEAQ. The CDR3: CASSLDGGSATEAFF. CDR3 nucleotides: TGTGCCAGCAGCTTAGACGGGGGGTCGGCAACTGAAGCTTTCTTT.

V and J are TRBV10-1 and TRBJ2-3; a possible D gene is TRBD2 (5 bases). Looked up from germline, CDR1 is WNHNN and CDR2 is SYGVQD (reference sequence). Between the trimmed V and J ends, which lost 4 bases and 7 bases, there was a span of 15 bases. The CDR3 length is 14 residues. The CDR3 loop is CASSASGLMNTQYF. The DNA of the CDR3 is TGCGCCAGCAGTGCAAGCGGACTCATGAATACGCAGTATTTT.

The chain uses TRBV7-2 and TRBJ2-1; the match to TRBD2 covers 8 bases. The CDR3 totals 15 residues. V lost 4 bases, J lost 2 bases, and 4 bases stayed unmatched. Germline V gene data show CDR1 as SGHTA and CDR2 as FQGNSA. CDR3 sequence: CASSSLGLAYNEQFF. The CDR3 DNA is TGTGCCAGCAGCTCCCTGGGACTAGCCTACAATGAGCAGTTCTTC. The full variable domain, with the rest looked up from reference TRBV7-2 and TRBJ2-1, is GAGVSQSPSNKVTEKGKDVELRCDPISGHTALYWYRQSLGQGLEFLIYFQGNSAPDKSGLPSDRFSAERTGGSVSTLTIQRTQQEDSAVYLCASSSLGLAYNEQFFGPGTRLTVL.

J is TRBJ2-3 and V is TRBV28; a possible D gene is TRBD2 (6 bases). The CDR3 length is 13 residues. V was pared by 2 bases and J by 6 bases, with 9 bases between. CDR1 and CDR2 (germline): MDHEN, SYDVKM. The CDR3 spells CASSLREHDTQYF. In DNA, the CDR3 is TGTGCCAGCAGTTTACGGGAGCACGATACGCAGTATTTT.